This TCR beta chain is from a study of radiotherapy plus CTLA-4 blockade in lung cancer. Overall study findings and caveats: Following radiotherapy plus ipilimumab, tumor-derived TCR clones expanded in the blood.

With respect to this clone: Its antigen is not identified.

Generated by immunoSEQ multiplex PCR, the TCRdb table keeps only in-frame clones and is missing some. The sample has roughly 110,000 clones; about 84% are singletons. Germline V CDR1 and CDR2: SGHTA, FQGTGA. The CDR3 runs to 17 residues. After removal of 1 base from V and 1 base from J, the junction contained 4 bases not matched to a gene. This chain links TRBV7-3 with TRBJ2-3, with 11 bases that match TRBD1. This TCR was recovered from a human donor with non-small cell lung cancer that progressed on radiotherapy plus ipilimumab. Some clones in this sample may be carry-over from other donors' samples. The input for sequencing was peripheral blood, taken from a patient treated with radiotherapy plus ipilimumab. Here the CDR3 DNA reads TGTGCCAGCAGCTTAAGGACAGGGGGCGCTGGCACAGATACGCAGTATTTT. Translating it yields CASSLRTGGAGTDTQYF.